One sample yielded the 26 T cell receptor beta chains listed below, sequenced in a study of human T cells and chemical hapten exposure. TCRdb analysed the RACE reads with MiXCR anew, one entry per CDR3 protein. The data show some 89,000 distinct CDR3 sequences, roughly 27% seen once. The time point here: patch test 3, about 24 weeks after DPC sensitization. Regarding treatment: therapeutic diphenylcyclopropenone sensitization with weekly scalp DPC. The sequences come from whole blood, collected in connection with sensitization to the hapten diphenylcyclopropenone (DPC). The receptor set was obtained from a middle-aged man with alopecia areata. Some clones in this sample may be carry-over from other donors' samples.

This clonotype showed up just once. No conserved phenylalanine or tryptophan is present at the end of the CDR3, so a read error is the likely explanation. This chain joins TRBV6-2 or TRBV6-3 and TRBJ2-6, with D perhaps TRBD1 (6 bases). Germline values: CDR1 MNHEY, CDR2 SVGEGT. This CDR3 spans 18 amino acids. Trimming removed 6 bases at V and 3 bases at J, with 21 bases between. CDR3: CASSRWGRGPIGANVLTC. The DNA of the CDR3 is TGTGCCAGCAGCCGCTGGGGCAGGGGTCCGATTGGGGCCAACGTCCTGACTTGC.

This chain links TRBV9 with TRBJ2-3; D might be TRBD1 or TRBD2, each matching 5 bases. The V and J ends lost 1 base and 1 base respectively, with 10 bases between them. The CDR3 is 15 residues long. Looked up from germline, CDR1 is SGDLS and CDR2 is YYNGEE. The CDR3 here is CASSVRGDGTDTQYF. CDR3 DNA: TGTGCCAGCAGCGTACGAGGGGACGGCACAGATACGCAGTATTTT.

This clonotype was seen ten or more times. V usage is TRBV29-1 and J usage is TRBJ2-2, with D possibly TRBD2 on 6 matching bases. The CDR3 covers 14 residues. Germline CDR1 SQVTM, CDR2 ANQGSEA. Trimming left V 1 base short and J 4 bases short, with 10 bases between. In nucleotides, the CDR3 is TGCAGCGTTGAAGTTGGAGGGGCCACCGGGGAGCTGTTTTTT. Encoded protein: CSVEVGGATGELFF.

By sample share, this clonotype is medium-sized. The chain employs TRBV11-2 and TRBJ2-5; TRBD1 agrees at 7 bases. From germline, CDR1 is SGHAT and CDR2 FQNNGV. The J segment lost 5 bases and the V segment lost 8 bases, leaving 11 bases of the junction unmatched. The CDR3 is 14 residues long. The CDR3 sequence: CASGKKGAIETQYF. The DNA of the CDR3 is TGTGCCAGCGGCAAGAAGGGGGCGATTGAGACCCAGTACTTC.

The chain carries TRBV5-1 and TRBJ2-7, with 9 nucleotides matching TRBD1. The CDR3 totals 13 residues. V lost 3 bases and J lost 3; bases outside the gene matches: 1. Germline V gives CDR1 SGHRS, CDR2 YFSETQ. Here the CDR3 DNA reads TGCGCCAGCAGCTGGGGACAGGGCTACGAGCAGTACTTC. Protein sequence: CASSWGQGYEQYF.

The J gene is TRBJ1-6, the V gene TRBV3-1; D is unresolved. The CDR3 contains 15 residues. CDR1 and CDR2 from the germline V gene are LGHDT and YNNKEL (reference sequence). With 2 bases removed from V and 14 bases from J, the gap between germline ends came to 19 bases. This chain's CDR3 is CASSQRQLSVVALHF. The CDR3 region has the DNA TGTGCCAGCAGCCAACGTCAGCTTTCAGTCGTGGCCCTCCACTTT.

This clonotype was counted a single time. This chain links TRBV6-2 or TRBV6-3 with TRBJ1-5; D is unclear. Trimming pared 6 bases from V and 7 bases from J, leaving 10 bases between. CDR1 and CDR2 from the germline V gene are MNHEY and SVGEGT. The CDR3 runs to 12 residues. CDR3 DNA: TGTGCCAGCAGAAGTGTACAACAGCCCCAGCATTTT. Translation: CASRSVQQPQHF.

The rearrangement links TRBV28 to TRBJ1-1; no clear D gene. The germline V gene encodes CDR1 MDHEN and CDR2 SYDVKM. The CDR3 sequence is 13 residues long. Trimming pared 3 bases from V and 2 bases from J, leaving 7 bases between. In nucleotides, the CDR3 is TGTGCCAGCAGTTTGCCCTGTAACACTGAAGCTTTCTTT. Amino acid sequence: CASSLPCNTEAFF. The full variable domain, its missing parts supplied by reference TRBV28 and TRBJ1-1, is DVKVTQSSRYLVKRTGEKVFLECVQDMDHENMFWYRQDPGLGLRLIYFSYDVKMKEKGDIPEGYSVSREKKERFSLILESASTNQTSMYLCASSLPCNTEAFFGQGTRLTVV.

This clonotype was observed a few times. This chain joins TRBV12-3 or TRBV12-4 and TRBJ1-1; 7 bases agree with TRBD1. The CDR3 is 14 residues long. V was pared by 5 bases and J by 2 bases, with 5 bases of the junction left unmatched. The CDR3 DNA reads as TGTGCCAGCAGTAAGGGACAGTTAAACACTGAAGCTTTCTTT. Translation gives CASSKGQLNTEAFF.

The chain employs TRBV12-3 or TRBV12-4 and TRBJ2-7, with TRBD1 matching 9 bases. This CDR3 comprises 13 residues. V lost 6 bases, J lost 3 bases, and 3 bases stayed unmatched. The CDR3 nucleotides read TGTGCCAGCAGCAGGGACAGGGACTACGAGCAGTACTTC. Protein sequence: CASSRDRDYEQYF.

In its sample, this clonotype was seen a few times. The genes are TRBV6-1 and TRBJ2-6; D unresolved. Germline V gives CDR1 MNHNS, CDR2 SASEGT. Trimming cost V 5 bases and J 4 bases, with 9 bases left between them. The CDR3 runs to 14 residues. The CDR3 loop reads CASSFGLGANVLTF. The CDR3 nucleotides read TGTGCCAGCAGTTTCGGTTTGGGGGCCAACGTCCTGACTTTC.

CDR3 sequence reads: CSVEPVQGSEAFF. CDR3 DNA sequence: TGCAGCGTTGAACCTGTACAGGGGAGTGAAGCTTTCTTT. This rearrangement joins TRBV29-1 to TRBJ1-1, with 7 bases that match TRBD1. J lost 7 bases, V lost 2 bases, and 7 bases had no gene match. The CDR3 length is 13 residues. Germline V gene lookup returns CDR1 SQVTM and CDR2 ANQGSEA.

The chain couples TRBV11-1 to TRBJ2-3; tentatively, D is TRBD1 (6 bases). V lost 1 base and J 4 bases, leaving 15 bases between the germline ends. This CDR3 spans 16 amino acids. CDR1 is SGHAT, CDR2 FQDESV, per germline (reference sequence). For the CDR3, the DNA is TGTGCCAGCAGCTTAGACCAGTGGGGGCTCGCAGATACGCAGTATTTT. Protein sequence: CASSLDQWGLADTQYF.

This clonotype was observed a few times. The rearrangement uses TRBV20-1 and TRBJ2-7; 8 bases are shared with TRBD2. V lost 8 bases and J lost 0; bases outside the gene matches: 9. CDR3 length: 14 residues. CDR1 is DFQATT and CDR2 is SNEGSKA in the germline V gene (reference sequence). The CDR3 loop reads CSSSSGLSSYEQYF. The CDR3 coding sequence is TGCAGTTCGTCTAGCGGGTTGAGCTCCTACGAGCAGTACTTC.

V is TRBV29-1 and J is TRBJ2-7, with D possibly TRBD2 on 6 matching bases. This CDR3 has 11 amino acids. Trimming left V 4 bases short and J 7 bases short, with 11 bases between. From germline, CDR1 is SQVTM and CDR2 ANQGSEA. CDR3 residues: CSVGRAGEQYF. The CDR3 DNA reads TGCAGCGTTGGGCGGGCGGGAGAGCAGTACTTC.

The chain is built from TRBV18 and TRBJ2-5; D may correspond to TRBD1 or TRBD2 (5 bases each). There are 12 residues in the CDR3. Trimming took 6 bases from V and 6 from J, leaving 11 bases between them. CDR1 is KGHSH and CDR2 is LQKENI in the germline V gene. The chain's CDR3 is CASSLREQTQYF. In DNA, the CDR3 is TGTGCCAGCTCGCTCAGGGAGCAGACCCAGTACTTC.

The gene calls are TRBV7-9 and TRBJ2-2, with unresolved D. V lost 8 bases, J lost 8 bases, and 6 bases lay in between. CDR3 length equals 10 residues. Germline V lookup: CDR1 SEHNR, CDR2 FQNEAQ (reference sequence). The CDR3 loop is CASSGGELFF. The CDR3 DNA reads TGTGCCAGCTCTGGTGGGGAGCTGTTTTTT.

V and J are TRBV9 and TRBJ2-5; D gene ambiguous. Trimming stripped 0 bases from V and 0 bases from J, with 12 bases between. Germline V gives CDR1 SGDLS, CDR2 YYNGEE. The CDR3 is 16 residues long. The CDR3 spells CASSVGFNRHQETQYF. Here the CDR3 DNA reads TGTGCCAGCAGCGTAGGGTTCAACCGCCACCAAGAGACCCAGTACTTC.

In its sample, this clonotype was seen a few times. V usage is TRBV6-5 and J usage is TRBJ2-5; a possible D gene is TRBD1 (6 bases). This CDR3 is 13 amino acids long. Germline assignment: CDR1 MNHEY and CDR2 SVGAGI. Trimming removed 6 bases from V and 3 bases from J, with 11 bases in between. CDR3: CASRSRDKETQYF. Here the CDR3 DNA reads TGTGCCAGCAGGTCCCGGGACAAAGAGACCCAGTACTTC.

The chain links TRBV28 to TRBJ2-5; weak D call: TRBD1 (6 bases). This CDR3 has 15 residues. Germline V gene sequence: CDR1 MDHEN, CDR2 SYDVKM. Trimming removed 7 bases at V and 0 bases at J, with 15 bases between. The CDR3 DNA follows: TGTGCCAGCACCCTGCAAAGGGGGTACCAAGAGACCCAGTACTTC. Encoded protein: CASTLQRGYQETQYF.

This rearrangement joins TRBV6-6 to TRBJ2-3; no clear D gene. The V gene lost 5 bases and the J gene lost 5 bases, with 17 bases spanning the gap. This CDR3 comprises 15 residues. Germline CDR1 and CDR2: MNHNY and SVGAGI (reference sequence). CDR3 bases: TGTGCCAGCAGTCCCCTAGGTTCGGATGAAGATACGCAGTATTTT. The encoded protein is CASSPLGSDEDTQYF.

J is TRBJ2-5 and V is TRBV12-3 or TRBV12-4; D unclear. CDR3 length equals 13 residues. V was pared by 1 base and J by 1 base, with 4 bases between. The CDR3 DNA reads as TGTGCCAGCAGTTTAGGGATCCAAGAGACCCAGTACTTC. Amino acids: CASSLGIQETQYF.

In this sample, this clonotype turned up a few times. This chain joins TRBV28 and TRBJ2-4; no clear D gene. V was trimmed by 6 bases and J by 0 bases, leaving 21 bases between them. From germline, CDR1 is MDHEN and CDR2 SYDVKM. The length of the CDR3 is 18 residues. As DNA, the CDR3 is TGTGCCAGCAGCCCATCCGGTTTGGGGAATTTAGCCAAAAACATTCAGTACTTC. As protein: CASSPSGLGNLAKNIQYF. Supplemented by reference TRBV28 and TRBJ2-4, the full variable domain reads DVKVTQSSRYLVKRTGEKVFLECVQDMDHENMFWYRQDPGLGLRLIYFSYDVKMKEKGDIPEGYSVSREKKERFSLILESASTNQTSMYLCASSPSGLGNLAKNIQYFGAGTRLSVL.

The table lists this clonotype with a count of one. V is TRBV12-3 or TRBV12-4 and J is TRBJ2-7; the match to TRBD2 covers 9 bases. V was pared by 7 bases and J by 4 bases, with 8 bases of the junction left unmatched. CDR3 length: 14 amino acids. The CDR3 here is CASIAGGPEYEQYF. CDR3 nucleotide sequence: TGTGCCAGCATTGCGGGAGGGCCGGAATACGAGCAGTACTTC.

The V gene is TRBV27, the J gene TRBJ2-7; 11 bases are a match to TRBD1. Germline assignment: CDR1 MNHEY and CDR2 SMNVEV (reference sequence). Unmatched junction bases numbered 9, after V lost 6 bases and J lost 11 bases. This CDR3 region has 13 residues. The CDR3 region is CASSGTGGNHKYF. CDR3 coding DNA: TGTGCCAGCAGCGGGACAGGGGGTAATCATAAGTACTTC.

The chain joins TRBV6-5 to TRBJ2-1; 11 bases match TRBD1. Germline V gene data show CDR1 as MNHEY and CDR2 as SVGAGI. The CDR3 is 15 amino acids. With V trimmed by 4 bases and J by 4 bases, 3 bases remained unmatched. DNA of the CDR3: TGTGCCAGCAGTTTCGGGACAGGGGGTTACAATGAGCAGTTCTTC. Translated, it gives CASSFGTGGYNEQFF.